Presented here are 32 T cell receptor beta chains from one specimen sequenced in a study of blood T cell repertoires in COVID-19. The table came from immunoSEQ multiplex PCR; TCRdb's copy has only in-frame clones and leaves some out. The profile shows approximately 22,000 clones, approximately 92% of them singletons. The sample taken for sequencing was peripheral blood. The receptors come from a man between 65 and 85 years old with active COVID-19.

The chain uses TRBV2 and TRBJ2-7, with D unresolved. Trimming removed 7 bases at V and 1 base at J, with 8 bases between. The CDR3 totals 12 residues. Per the germline V gene, CDR1 is SNHLY and CDR2 is FYNNEI. As DNA, the CDR3 is TGTGCCAGCATGGTGCAGTCCTACGAGCAGTACTTC. It codes for CASMVQSYEQYF.

The rearrangement joins TRBV11-2 to TRBJ2-1; 7 nucleotides align to TRBD2. V shed 3 bases and J 2 bases; nucleotides not matched to a gene: 7. Germline CDR1 SGHAT, CDR2 FQNNGV. This CDR3 spans 16 amino acids. CDR3 region: CASSFRREQAYNEQFF. CDR3 DNA sequence: TGTGCCAGCAGCTTCCGGCGGGAGCAGGCCTACAATGAGCAGTTCTTC.

This chain connects TRBV7-2 to TRBJ1-2; TRBD1 aligns across 9 bases. The CDR3 is 12 amino acids. With V trimmed by 8 bases and J by 4 bases, 2 bases remained unmatched. CDR1 and CDR2 from the germline V gene are SGHTA and FQGNSA. CDR3 residues: CASGGQGYGYTF. CDR3 nucleotides: TGTGCCAGCGGGGGACAGGGCTATGGCTACACCTTC.

The chain uses TRBV7-2 and TRBJ2-1; TRBD1 agrees at 8 bases. CDR1 and CDR2 from the germline V gene are SGHTA and FQGNSA. The CDR3 totals 15 residues. The ends lost 3 bases at V and 0 bases at J; junction bases unmatched: 1. The CDR3 spells CASSFDRGSYNEQFF. The CDR3 bases are TGTGCCAGCAGCTTCGACAGGGGCTCCTACAATGAGCAGTTCTTC.

CDR3 residues: CASSVGTGGNEKLFF. The CDR3 nucleotides read TGTGCCAGCAGCGTAGGTACAGGGGGTAATGAAAAACTGTTTTTT. This chain connects TRBV9 to TRBJ1-4; 8 nucleotides line up with TRBD1. Germline V CDR1 and CDR2: SGDLS, YYNGEE. J lost 4 bases, V lost 0 bases, and 2 bases had no gene match. There are 15 residues in the CDR3.

The rearrangement joins TRBV18 to TRBJ1-6; D not resolved. Trimming pared 8 bases from V and 5 bases from J, leaving 10 bases between. This CDR3 has 13 residues. Germline values: CDR1 KGHSH, CDR2 LQKENI. CDR3 coding DNA: TGTGCCAGCCGCTCGACTGATAATTCACCCCTCCACTTT. Its protein product is CASRSTDNSPLHF.

The chain joins TRBV2 to TRBJ1-1; the D gene is possibly TRBD1 (6 bases). V was shortened by 1 base and J by 1 base, with 7 bases between the two germline ends. Germline V gene sequence: CDR1 SNHLY, CDR2 FYNNEI. CDR3 length equals 14 residues. The CDR3 DNA reads as TGTGCCAGCAGTGAAGGCAGGGGGAACACTGAAGCTTTCTTT. Residues: CASSEGRGNTEAFF.

The V and J genes are TRBV4-3 and TRBJ2-3; 12 bases align to TRBD2. Unmatched junction bases numbered 4, after V lost 4 bases and J lost 2 bases. The CDR3 is made up of 16 amino acids. Germline CDR1 LGHNA, CDR2 YSLEER. The CDR3 is CASSLGLAGNTDTQYF. In DNA form, the CDR3 reads TGCGCCAGCAGCCTTGGACTAGCGGGAAACACAGATACGCAGTATTTT.

The chain recombines TRBV4-3 with TRBJ1-2, with 7 bases aligning to TRBD1. CDR1 and CDR2 (germline): LGHNA, YSLEER. J was trimmed by 4 bases and V by 4 bases; bases with no gene match: 6. The CDR3 totals 14 residues. The CDR3 protein is CASSRGTGVYGYTF. CDR3 coding DNA: TGCGCCAGCAGCCGAGGAACAGGGGTCTATGGCTACACCTTC.

This chain links TRBV10-2 with TRBJ2-1; TRBD2 agrees at 8 bases. V trimming: 9 bases; J trimming: 7 bases; junction bases outside the gene matches: 5. CDR3 size: 12 residues. Germline lookup yields CDR1 WSHSY and CDR2 SAAADI. CDR3 residues: CASSGGGNEQFF. CDR3 in DNA: TGCGCCAGTTCGGGAGGGGGTAATGAGCAGTTCTTC.

This sequence joins TRBV20-1 and TRBJ1-1; 9 nucleotides agree with TRBD1. Germline V gene data show CDR1 as DFQATT and CDR2 as SNEGSKA (reference sequence). This CDR3 comprises 14 residues. V lost 3 bases to trimming and J lost 5 bases; unmatched junction nucleotides: 7. The CDR3 spells CSASLGTGRTEAFF. In DNA form, the CDR3 reads TGCAGTGCTAGTCTCGGGACAGGGAGGACTGAAGCTTTCTTT.

Here the CDR3 DNA reads TGCGCCAGCAGCCCGGGACAAAGGGTGAACACTGAAGCTTTCTTT. It yields the protein CASSPGQRVNTEAFF. The V call is TRBV5-1, the J call TRBJ1-1, with D possibly TRBD1 on 6 matching bases. The V and J ends lost 4 bases and 0 bases respectively, with 13 bases between them. CDR1 is SGHRS, CDR2 YFSETQ, per germline. CDR3 length equals 15 residues.

The chain recombines TRBV10-3 with TRBJ1-1; 9 bases are a match to TRBD1. Per germline, CDR1 ENHRY and CDR2 SYGVKD. This CDR3 is 13 amino acids long. After removal of 6 bases from V and 4 bases from J, the junction contained 3 bases not matched to a gene. Written as DNA, the CDR3 is TGTGCCATCAGCTCGACAGGGGGCACTGAAGCTTTCTTT. Residues: CAISSTGGTEAFF.

The chain couples TRBV12-3 or TRBV12-4 to TRBJ2-5; no definite D call. This CDR3 region has 11 residues. Trimming shortened V by 7 bases and J by 5 bases, and 8 bases separated the two germline ends. The CDR3 protein is CASTLEETQYF. Here the CDR3 DNA reads TGTGCCAGCACTCTTGAGGAGACCCAGTACTTC.

The chain carries TRBV5-1 and TRBJ2-1, with 15 bases matching TRBD2. CDR3 length: 15 residues. CDR1 and CDR2 from the germline V gene are SGHRS and YFSETQ. J gave up 8 bases and V 3 bases, and 3 bases lay outside the gene matches. This CDR3 reads CASSSGLAGGDEQFF. The CDR3, as DNA: TGCGCCAGCAGCTCCGGACTAGCGGGGGGGGATGAGCAGTTCTTC. The variable domain in full, with the rest retrieved from reference TRBV5-1 and TRBJ2-1, is KAGVTQTPRYLIKTRGQQVTLSCSPISGHRSVSWYQQTPGQGLQFLFEYFSETQRNKGNFPGRFSGRQFSNSRSEMNVSTLELGDSALYLCASSSGLAGGDEQFFGPGTRLTVL.

The chain recombines TRBV2 with TRBJ2-7; 8 positions match TRBD1. Germline loops: CDR1 SNHLY, CDR2 FYNNEI. The CDR3 spans 14 residues. V lost 10 bases and J lost 1; bases outside the gene matches: 9. In DNA, the CDR3 is TGTGCCACCTTTACCGGGACAGGTTCCTACGAGCAGTACTTC. This sequence encodes CATFTGTGSYEQYF.

This chain uses TRBV6-5 with TRBJ1-2; tentatively, D is TRBD1 (6 bases). V shed 10 bases and J shed 7 bases, with 16 bases lying between them. The CDR3 has 12 residues. Germline V lookup: CDR1 MNHEY, CDR2 SVGAGI. The CDR3 sequence is CATKAGAGGYTF. Written as DNA, the CDR3 is TGTGCCACCAAGGCAGGGGCCGGTGGCTACACCTTC.

This chain uses TRBV5-1 with TRBJ2-2; the D gene is possibly TRBD1 (6 bases). The V gene lost 4 bases and the J gene lost 6 bases, with 10 bases spanning the gap. The CDR3 has 13 residues. Germline lookup yields CDR1 SGHRS and CDR2 YFSETQ. CDR3 DNA: TGCGCCAGCAGCCAACAGGGAGCCGGGGAGCTGTTTTTT. Its protein is CASSQQGAGELFF.

The V and J genes are TRBV12-1 and TRBJ1-1. TRBV12-1 is a pseudogene segment. The CDR3 is 15 residues long. As DNA, the CDR3 is TGTGCCAGCAGCTTTCCTCCGGGGTTGAACACTGAAGCTTTCTTT. Residues: CASSFPPGLNTEAFF.

The V gene is TRBV7-9, the J gene TRBJ2-3, with D tentatively TRBD2 (5 bases). Germline CDR1 and CDR2: SEHNR and FQNEAQ (reference sequence). This CDR3 region has 12 residues. V gave up 8 bases and J gave up 4 bases, with 10 bases separating them. This chain's CDR3 is CASEGSPDTQYF. The CDR3 DNA reads TGTGCCAGCGAGGGTAGTCCAGATACGCAGTATTTT.

The J gene is TRBJ2-3, the V gene TRBV5-1, with D tentatively TRBD1 (6 bases). Trimming removed 0 bases at V and 2 bases at J, with 10 bases between. Germline CDR1 SGHRS, CDR2 YFSETQ. The CDR3 consists of 15 residues. The CDR3 protein is CASSLVQGNTDTQYF. CDR3 DNA sequence: TGCGCCAGCAGCTTGGTCCAGGGGAACACAGATACGCAGTATTTT.

This sequence joins TRBV30 and TRBJ2-7; D gene uncertain. Germline-derived CDR1 and CDR2 are GTSNPN and SVGIG (reference sequence). The CDR3 loop spans 12 amino acids. The V gene lost 5 bases and the J gene lost 4 bases, with 12 bases spanning the gap. This CDR3 reads CAWSPTSYEQYF. DNA of the CDR3: TGTGCCTGGTCCCCAACGAGTTACGAGCAGTACTTC.

The chain is built from TRBV9 and TRBJ2-7; 8 bases are shared with TRBD2. With V trimmed by 4 bases and J by 3 bases, 12 bases remained unmatched. The CDR3 extends over 16 amino acids. Germline V CDR1 and CDR2: SGDLS, YYNGEE. In DNA, the CDR3 is TGTGCCAGCAGCCATCCCCGGGAGGGCAGCAACTACGAGCAGTACTTC. Its protein is CASSHPREGSNYEQYF.

This clone was seen only a few times. The chain employs TRBV4-1 and TRBJ1-1, with TRBD1 as a possible D gene (5 bases). V lost 0 bases and J lost 0, with 17 bases in between. Germline V gives CDR1 MGHRA, CDR2 YSYEKL. The CDR3 covers 18 residues. CDR3 residues: CASSQDQGLGTMNTEAFF. CDR3 sequence (DNA): TGCGCCAGCAGCCAAGATCAGGGCTTGGGTACCATGAACACTGAAGCTTTCTTT.

The V gene is TRBV18, the J gene TRBJ2-6; 7 nucleotides match TRBD1. The germline V gene has CDR1 KGHSH and CDR2 LQKENI. The V gene end was trimmed by 3 bases and the J gene end by 14 bases; junction bases not matched to a gene: 7. This CDR3 comprises 13 residues. CDR3 in amino acids: CASSPGTEGLLTF. For the CDR3, the DNA is TGTGCCAGCTCACCCGGGACAGAAGGCCTCCTGACTTTC.

The chain combines TRBV27 with TRBJ2-7, with no clear D. The CDR3 is 13 residues long. The ends were cut back, 3 bases at V and 0 bases at J, with 6 bases in the middle. Germline CDR1 and CDR2: MNHEY and SMNVEV (reference sequence). In DNA, the CDR3 is TGTGCCAGCAGTTTTACAGACTCCTACGAGCAGTACTTC. Its protein product is CASSFTDSYEQYF.

The V and J genes are TRBV7-2 and TRBJ1-2, with 12 bases lining up with TRBD1. This CDR3 has 16 amino acids. Losses at the gene ends were 1 base for V and 10 bases for J; bases not matched to a gene: 10. Per germline, CDR1 SGHTA and CDR2 FQGNSA. The CDR3 protein is CASSLGGGTGGIYYTF. DNA for the CDR3: TGTGCCAGCAGCTTAGGAGGGGGGACAGGGGGCATATACTACACCTTC.

V usage is TRBV11-2 and J usage is TRBJ2-5; D unclear. Deletions cut 0 bases from V and 2 bases from J, with 7 bases between. Germline lookup yields CDR1 SGHAT and CDR2 FQNNGV. CDR3 length equals 14 residues. The CDR3 spells CASSLETPQETQYF. The DNA of the CDR3 is TGTGCCAGCAGCTTAGAGACACCACAAGAGACCCAGTACTTC.

The CDR3 DNA is TGTGCCAGCAGTTACGGGACAGGGAATGAGCAGTTCTTC. Translating it yields CASSYGTGNEQFF. J is TRBJ2-1 and V is TRBV6-6; TRBD1 matches 9 bases. Losses at the gene ends were 2 bases for V and 7 bases for J; bases not matched to a gene: 0. From germline, CDR1 is MNHNY and CDR2 SVGAGI (reference sequence). The CDR3 sequence is 13 residues long.

The CDR3 here is CASSTLAGGVYEQYF. The CDR3 DNA follows: TGTGCCAGCAGTACCTTAGCGGGAGGGGTGTACGAGCAGTACTTC. The gene calls are TRBV6-2 or TRBV6-3 and TRBJ2-7; TRBD2 aligns across 11 bases. The trim removed 5 bases at V and 4 bases at J, leaving 7 bases unmatched. The CDR3 has 15 residues. Germline values: CDR1 MNHEY, CDR2 SVGEGT.

The chain combines TRBV7-2 with TRBJ2-3; 7 bases agree with TRBD2. The germline V gene has CDR1 SGHTA and CDR2 FQGNSA. This CDR3 has 15 amino acids. Trimming at V came to 2 bases and at J to 6 bases, leaving 8 bases not matched to a gene. The CDR3 sequence is CASSLFRGEGDTQYF. CDR3 DNA: TGTGCCAGCAGCTTATTTCGGGGGGAGGGGGATACGCAGTATTTT.

The V and J genes are TRBV7-9 and TRBJ2-2; 8 nucleotides align to TRBD2. V was pared by 5 bases and J by 7 bases, with 6 bases of the junction left unmatched. Germline loops: CDR1 SEHNR, CDR2 FQNEAQ (reference sequence). The CDR3 runs 14 residues. The CDR3 spells CASSQTLAGGELFF. The CDR3 DNA reads as TGTGCCAGCAGCCAAACCCTAGCGGGCGGGGAGCTGTTTTTT.